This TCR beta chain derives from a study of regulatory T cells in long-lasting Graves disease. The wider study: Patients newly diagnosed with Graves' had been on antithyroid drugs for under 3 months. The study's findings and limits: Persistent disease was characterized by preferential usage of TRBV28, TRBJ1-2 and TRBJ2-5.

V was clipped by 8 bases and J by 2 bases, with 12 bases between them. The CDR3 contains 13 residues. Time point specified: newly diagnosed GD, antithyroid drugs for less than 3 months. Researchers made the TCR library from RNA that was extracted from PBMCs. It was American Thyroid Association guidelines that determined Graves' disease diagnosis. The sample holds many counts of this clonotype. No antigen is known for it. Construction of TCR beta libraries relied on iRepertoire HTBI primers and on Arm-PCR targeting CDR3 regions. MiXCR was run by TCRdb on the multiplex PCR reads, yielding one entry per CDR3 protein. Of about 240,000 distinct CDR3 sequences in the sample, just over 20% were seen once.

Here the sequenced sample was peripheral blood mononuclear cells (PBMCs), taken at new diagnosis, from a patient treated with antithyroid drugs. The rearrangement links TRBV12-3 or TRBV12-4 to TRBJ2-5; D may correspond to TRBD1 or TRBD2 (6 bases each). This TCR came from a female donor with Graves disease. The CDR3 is CASASGAQETQYF. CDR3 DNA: TGTGCCAGCGCCTCGGGGGCTCAAGAGACCCAGTACTTC.